This T cell receptor beta chain came from a study of PD-L1 blockade in urothelial cancer. Study in general: Atezolizumab was started by patients at some point between 2014 and 2015 at 1,200 mg intravenously every 3 weeks. Patients had undergone 0 to 3 prior chemotherapy regimens. The median T cell count in blood samples was more than 140,000.

Regarding time point: peripheral blood 6 weeks after treatment start. The method was immunoSEQ multiplex PCR; TCRdb's version includes in-frame clones alone and lacks a portion of them. There are around 120,000 clones in the sample; around nine tenths occur only once, and approximately 1.7% lies in the top ten. This CDR3 is built from 15 residues. The ends were cut back, 2 bases at V and 4 bases at J, with 14 bases in the middle. The germline CDR1 and CDR2 sequences are LGHNA and YSLEER. The gene calls are TRBV4-3 and TRBJ1-2; perhaps TRBD1 as D (5 bases). This sample comprised PBMCs, obtained around atezolizumab (anti-PD-L1) treatment. This clonotype was obtained from a man in his sixties with urothelial cancer. The chain's CDR3 is CASSQSPGGGYGYTF. CDR3 nucleotides: TGCGCCAGCAGCCAATCCCCCGGGGGAGGCTATGGCTACACCTTC.